These T cell receptor beta chains were read from a single sample in a study of T-cell reconstitution after alpha-beta-depleted transplantation in children. TCRdb fed the PCR reads into MiXCR, producing one record per CDR3 protein. The sample includes some 840,000 distinct CDR3 sequences, less than 20% of them seen just once. The material was PBMCs, mostly from graft donor cells, obtained 360 days after TCRalphabeta/CD19-depleted stem cell transplant. Receptors were obtained from a male patient under 18 who had a stem cell transplant for acute lymphoblastic leukemia, so the T cells may come from the graft donor. Each CDR3 is given without its conserved first and last residue.

cdr3_aa | j_call | v_call
SVQPKIGGNEQF | TRBJ2-1 | TRBV20-1
ASRGPDLPHTQY | TRBJ2-3 | TRBV6-1
ASSFDGTLLNNEQF | TRBJ2-1 | TRBV5-1
ASGLPYGQAQAF | TRBJ1-1 | TRBV12-5
ASSRVAGGGDTQY | TRBJ2-3 | TRBV14
ASSPPGLRGSYEQF | TRBJ2-1 | TRBV18
ASSFADRVYEQY | TRBJ2-7 | TRBV5-1
ASSLTRDQETQY | TRBJ2-5 | TRBV7-3
ASSPQRVGTAVNEQF | TRBJ2-1 | TRBV18
ASSPAGVGREQY | TRBJ2-7 | TRBV18
ASSQGYRAISGNTIY | TRBJ1-3 | TRBV4-1
ASSHGGGLGETQY | TRBJ2-5 | TRBV3-1
SVANGRATTRQY | TRBJ2-7 | TRBV29-1
DSVEREGQETQY | TRBJ2-5 | TRBV29-1
SAHPPATGYEQF | TRBJ2-1 | TRBV20-1
ASSYGQENTEAF | TRBJ1-1 | TRBV6-2/TRBV6-3
ASRNPGQENQPQH | TRBJ1-5 | TRBV6-1
SATTGINTGELF | TRBJ2-2 | TRBV20-1
AWSGGLGYEQY | TRBJ2-7 | TRBV30
ASSQVARGQETQY | TRBJ2-5 | TRBV4-1
SARDLWSTGELF | TRBJ2-2 | TRBV20-1
ASSLGPLQGGSYNEQF | TRBJ2-1 | TRBV5-1
ASSGRAGGEDGYT | TRBJ1-2 | TRBV12-3/TRBV12-4
ASSFQLSGVHEQF | TRBJ2-1 | TRBV12-3/TRBV12-4
ASSPTSGRETQY | TRBJ2-5 | TRBV18
ASSSVSGEQY | TRBJ2-7 | TRBV6-6
ASEGLAGSNFQETQY | TRBJ2-5 | TRBV28
SARVYSSGSWSYEQF | TRBJ2-1 | TRBV20-1
ASSPPGGGLGGTQY | TRBJ2-3 | TRBV7-8
AISESIQVQNIQY | TRBJ2-4 | TRBV10-3
ASSMGGGAEQF | TRBJ2-1 | TRBV10-2
ASSLSGGGTGELF | TRBJ2-2 | TRBV5-1
ASSQTATTSGANVLT | TRBJ2-6 | TRBV4-1
ASSSTMYEQY | TRBJ2-7 | TRBV27
ASTRTGTTEAF | TRBJ1-1 | TRBV19
ASRDSPDEQY | TRBJ2-7 | TRBV12-3/TRBV12-4
ASSLTPRLAGVTGELF | TRBJ2-2 | TRBV7-3
ASSNQVAGGYNEQF | TRBJ2-1 | TRBV5-1
SVTSGSKPNTGELF | TRBJ2-2 | TRBV29-1
ASSPLFSGGEQY | TRBJ2-7 | TRBV7-2
ASSVDGTSGTDTQY | TRBJ2-3 | TRBV9
SVEENYGYT | TRBJ1-2 | TRBV29-1
ASRLAGVSGSEQF | TRBJ2-1 | TRBV6-5
AWSLPWERERLEQY | TRBJ2-7 | TRBV30
ASSRTLGRGTDTQY | TRBJ2-3 | TRBV5-1
ASSPAGNTEAF | TRBJ1-1 | TRBV12-3/TRBV12-4
SARWVGSAEKLF | TRBJ1-4 | TRBV20-1
ASSWGASSYNEQF | TRBJ2-1 | TRBV11-2
ASRRPGVWIFNEQF | TRBJ2-1 | TRBV6-1
SARASGSDETQY | TRBJ2-5 | TRBV20-1
ASSGVGLLNTEAF | TRBJ1-1 | TRBV6-4
ASSLARQRDVQETQY | TRBJ2-5 | TRBV12-3/TRBV12-4
ATSRVVPRTDTQY | TRBJ2-3 | TRBV15
ASSTSPPYEQY | TRBJ2-7 | TRBV11-2
SVQDAYEQY | TRBJ2-7 | TRBV29-1
ASSAHRTSGSQETQY | TRBJ2-5 | TRBV5-5
ASSWGVAYEQY | TRBJ2-7 | TRBV7-8
SVGPSYNEQF | TRBJ2-1 | TRBV29-1
SVAGFGVDTQY | TRBJ2-3 | TRBV29-1